The source of this TCR beta chain is a study of blood T cells in healthy people across ages. Findings and limits, study-wide: Both naive CD4+ cell counts and diversity were greater in long-lived donors than in aged donors.

The CDR3 spans 15 residues. The V and J ends lost 4 bases and 8 bases, in that order; junction bases with no gene match: 9. The germline V gene has CDR1 LGHNA and CDR2 YSLEER. The authors ran a second PCR of roughly 6 to 12 cycles using a sample-barcoded 5' primer and a J-beta primer mix. TCRdb used MiXCR to reprocess the 5' RACE reads, holding one entry per CDR3 protein. Altogether under 1,100,000 distinct CDR3 sequences are present, under 30% being singletons, with the ten largest covering around 0.75%. On this clonotype: Its cognate antigen is unknown.

This same sample was also part of a study on T cells of mothers and their children. That source notes: Three healthy Caucasian mothers served as donors, and their six children did as well. Related pairs of mothers and children showed slightly higher, non-significant overlap versus unrelated pairs.

This receptor was identified in a girl aged 2 to 9 in good health. Sample: blood. This rearrangement joins TRBV4-3 to TRBJ1-4; 8 bases align to TRBD1. This CDR3 reads CASSPDRAVVEKLFF. CDR3 sequence (DNA): TGCGCCAGCAGCCCGGACAGGGCCGTTGTGGAAAAACTGTTTTTT.